The sequence of this T cell receptor (beta chain) was determined in a study of blood T cell repertoires in COVID-19. Study as a whole: Some COVID-19 samples were acute and others convalescent; all came from the United States, Italy and Spain.

TCRdb keeps only in-frame clones here, not all; method: immunoSEQ multiplex PCR. Found here are some 240,000 clones, about 87% of them singletons; the top ten hold 2.5% to 3.5%. A few counts support this clone. This clonotype was obtained from a woman between 40 and 50 years old who had been exposed to COVID-19. The sample comprised PBMCs or T cells enriched from blood (not recorded which).

The DNA of the CDR3 is TGTGCCAGCAGCCACGGGAGCACTGAAGCTTTCTTT. Residues: CASSHGSTEAFF. The chain joins TRBV11-1 to TRBJ1-1; D call uncertain. V lost 5 bases and J lost 4, with 8 bases in between. Germline CDR1 reads SGHAT; CDR2 reads FQDESV (reference sequence). This CDR3 has 12 residues.